The T cell receptor (beta chain) under discussion was sequenced for a study of technical replicates of blood from a handful of donors. The CDR3 consists of 13 residues. The germline V gene has CDR1 MNHEY and CDR2 SVGAGI. Trimming left V 6 bases short and J 2 bases short, with 10 bases between. Profiled with immunoSEQ multiplex PCR; TCRdb holds only in-frame clones, not every one. The table lists around 67,000 clones, around 95% of them singletons. The sequencing input was T cells isolated from PBMCs. The receptor was isolated from a human donor in good health. The chain has TRBV6-5 and TRBJ1-2, with D possibly being TRBD1 (5 bases). The CDR3 here is CASSHQGNYGYTF. CDR3 DNA sequence: TGTGCCAGCAGCCATCAGGGAAACTATGGCTACACCTTC.